A single sample is the source of the 26 T cell receptor beta chains below, sequenced in a study of cytomegalovirus exposure and HLA in healthy donors. TCRdb keeps only in-frame clones here, not all; method: immunoSEQ multiplex PCR. The table has approximately 160,000 clones, 84% seen once. Sequenced: PBMCs. Receptors were obtained from a man younger than 45 in good health and CMV-seropositive.

The rearrangement links TRBV7-2 to TRBJ2-7, with a tentative D call TRBD1 (7 bases). The V gene lost 1 base and the J gene lost 2 bases, with 9 bases spanning the gap. Germline CDR1 is SGHTA and CDR2 is FQGNSA. CDR3 length: 14 amino acids. The CDR3 sequence is CASSLVRGAYEQYF. CDR3 in DNA: TGTGCCAGCAGCTTAGTCAGGGGGGCCTACGAGCAGTACTTC.

To note about this clone: Within the sample, other DNA sequences also encode this same CDR3. V gene TRBV19 combines with J gene TRBJ2-3; the D is unclear. Trimming removed 3 bases at V and 4 bases at J, with 8 bases between. Germline V gene data show CDR1 as LNHDA and CDR2 as SQIVND (reference sequence). The length of the CDR3 is 13 residues. CDR3 in amino acids: CASSIGLADTQYF. The CDR3, as DNA: TGTGCCAGTAGTATCGGGTTGGCAGATACGCAGTATTTT.

J is TRBJ1-1 and V is TRBV6-5; 10 nucleotides align to TRBD1. Germline V gene sequence: CDR1 MNHEY, CDR2 SVGAGI. The CDR3 is 15 amino acids. V lost 5 bases, J lost 0 bases, and 3 bases stayed unmatched. The CDR3 DNA follows: TGTGCCAGCAGTCGGACAGGGGGATTGAACACTGAAGCTTTCTTT. This encodes CASSRTGGLNTEAFF.

The chain recombines TRBV7-9 with TRBJ2-1; 10 bases align to TRBD2. The CDR3 extends over 15 amino acids. CDR1 is SEHNR and CDR2 is FQNEAQ in the germline V gene (reference sequence). J was trimmed by 6 bases and V by 5 bases; bases with no gene match: 7. The CDR3 spells CASSDLAGVRNEQFF. DNA of the CDR3: TGTGCCAGCAGCGACCTAGCGGGAGTCCGCAATGAGCAGTTCTTC. Together with reference TRBV7-9 and TRBJ2-1, the CDR3 gives the full variable domain: DTGVSQNPRHKITKRGQNVTFRCDPISEHNRLYWYRQTLGQGPEFLTYFQNEAQLEKSRLLSDRFSAERPKGSFSTLEIQRTEQGDSAMYLCASSDLAGVRNEQFFGPGTRLTVL.

The chain is built from TRBV6-5 and TRBJ1-2; the match to TRBD1 covers 9 bases. V shed 0 bases, J shed 5 bases, and the junction held 4 bases outside the gene matches. The CDR3 is 15 residues long. Germline CDR1 and CDR2: MNHEY and SVGAGI. The CDR3 DNA follows: TGTGCCAGCAGTTACTCGCACAGGGGGCAGTATGGCTACACCTTC. Residues: CASSYSHRGQYGYTF.

The chain joins TRBV6-5 to TRBJ2-7; D is possibly TRBD2 (5 bases). The CDR3 is 15 residues long. Trimming stripped 0 bases from V and 0 bases from J, with 9 bases between. Germline loops: CDR1 MNHEY, CDR2 SVGAGI. DNA for the CDR3: TGTGCCAGCAGTTACTCTAGCGCGCACTCCTACGAGCAGTACTTC. It translates to CASSYSSAHSYEQYF.

V gene TRBV4-3 combines with J gene TRBJ2-2, with 8 bases matching TRBD2. The germline V gene has CDR1 LGHNA and CDR2 YSLEER. V lost 5 bases and J lost 2; bases outside the gene matches: 13. There are 18 residues in the CDR3. CDR3 sequence: CASSSLGQRGLNTGELFF. Here the CDR3 DNA reads TGCGCCAGCAGCTCCTTGGGCCAGCGGGGGCTCAACACCGGGGAGCTGTTTTTT.

This chain links TRBV28 with TRBJ1-5; perhaps TRBD1 as D (6 bases). Deletions cut 4 bases from V and 6 bases from J, with 10 bases between. This CDR3 contains 13 residues. From germline, CDR1 is MDHEN and CDR2 SYDVKM. The CDR3 bases are TGTGCCAGCAGTTCCCCCAGGGGTCAGCCCCAGCATTTT. It specifies CASSSPRGQPQHF.

The V call is TRBV5-1, the J call TRBJ2-7; 9 nucleotides align to TRBD1. Germline V CDR1 and CDR2: SGHRS, YFSETQ. The CDR3 loop spans 17 amino acids. V lost 0 bases, J lost 9 bases, and 16 bases stayed unmatched. Here the CDR3 reads CASSLEVGGQGFSGQYF. The CDR3 nucleotides read TGCGCCAGCAGCTTGGAAGTGGGGGGACAGGGCTTCTCCGGGCAGTACTTC.

The rearrangement uses TRBV2 and TRBJ2-1, with TRBD1 identical over 8 bases. J was trimmed by 5 bases and V by 6 bases; bases with no gene match: 9. Germline V gene sequence: CDR1 SNHLY, CDR2 FYNNEI. CDR3 size: 15 residues. The CDR3 DNA is TGTGCCAGCAGGGCCACAGGGGGTTTGGACAATGAGCAGTTCTTC. Its protein is CASRATGGLDNEQFF.

The chain combines TRBV15 with TRBJ2-7; 7 bases match TRBD2. This CDR3 comprises 17 residues. J was trimmed by 2 bases and V by 3 bases; bases with no gene match: 13. Germline CDR1 reads LNHNV; CDR2 reads YYDKDF (reference sequence). This CDR3 reads CATSSGYGRDRTYEQYF. As DNA, the CDR3 is TGTGCCACCAGCAGTGGCTATGGGAGGGACCGTACCTACGAGCAGTACTTC.

This clone appeared a single time. J is TRBJ1-2 and V is TRBV7-6, with TRBD1 matching 8 bases. The V segment lost 2 bases and the J segment 4 bases; nucleotides outside the gene matches: 6. This CDR3 comprises 15 residues. Germline CDR1 SGHVS, CDR2 FNYEAQ. This CDR3 is CASSLIAGGGYGYTF. Written as DNA, the CDR3 is TGTGCCAGCAGCTTAATCGCAGGGGGCGGCTATGGCTACACCTTC.

This clone was found a few times. The rearrangement joins TRBV5-1 to TRBJ2-7; the D gene is possibly TRBD2 (6 bases). Trimming cost V 0 bases and J 5 bases, with 9 bases left between them. The CDR3 has 13 amino acids. Germline V gives CDR1 SGHRS, CDR2 YFSETQ. CDR3 DNA: TGCGCCAGCAGCTTGGCCGGGGGAAACGAGCAGTACTTC. Its protein product is CASSLAGGNEQYF.

This sequence joins TRBV28 and TRBJ2-7; D possibly corresponds to TRBD1 (6 bases). V was trimmed by 8 bases and J by 3 bases, leaving 23 bases between them. CDR1 is MDHEN, CDR2 SYDVKM, per germline. CDR3 length: 16 residues. The CDR3 reads CASRETMTGGLYEQYF. The CDR3 region has the DNA TGTGCCAGCCGAGAAACGATGACAGGTGGGCTCTACGAGCAGTACTTC.

V gene TRBV19 combines with J gene TRBJ2-1; 12 bases are a match to TRBD1. This CDR3 is built from 16 residues. Trimming took 6 bases from V and 8 from J; bases not matched to a gene: 11. Germline V gene data show CDR1 as LNHDA and CDR2 as SQIVND (reference sequence). The CDR3 loop is CASSDSGTGGQDEQFF. CDR3 nucleotide sequence: TGTGCCAGTAGCGACTCCGGGACAGGGGGCCAAGATGAGCAGTTCTTC.

This chain uses TRBV7-2 with TRBJ1-6; 7 nucleotides align to TRBD1. V lost 3 bases, J lost 7 bases, and 6 bases stayed unmatched. The CDR3 is 15 amino acids. Germline loops: CDR1 SGHTA, CDR2 FQGNSA. DNA of the CDR3: TGTGCCAGCAGCTTCGACGGGACAGCAAATTCACCCCTCCACTTT. Protein sequence: CASSFDGTANSPLHF.

The V and J genes are TRBV6-5 and TRBJ2-3, with 9 bases that match TRBD2. This CDR3 spans 15 amino acids. Trimming removed 4 bases from V and 6 bases from J; junction bases left unmatched: 8. The germline V gene encodes CDR1 MNHEY and CDR2 SVGAGI. CDR3 nucleotide sequence: TGTGCCAGCAGTTCATTTGGGACTAGCAGGGATACGCAGTATTTT. It specifies CASSSFGTSRDTQYF.

This clone has a single count. This sequence joins TRBV27 and TRBJ1-5; D is possibly TRBD1 (6 bases). CDR1 and CDR2 (germline): MNHEY, SMNVEV (reference sequence). This CDR3 comprises 15 residues. The V gene lost 4 bases and the J gene lost 6 bases, with 16 bases spanning the gap. CDR3 nucleotide sequence: TGTGCCAGCAGTTCAATTGGACAGTCTCTTCAGCCCCAGCATTTT. Translation gives CASSSIGQSLQPQHF.

The V call is TRBV18, the J call TRBJ1-5, with 10 nucleotides matching TRBD1. The J segment lost 0 bases and the V segment lost 4 bases, leaving 3 bases of the junction unmatched. The CDR3 consists of 16 residues. The germline gives CDR1 KGHSH, CDR2 LQKENI. The CDR3, as DNA: TGTGCCAGCTCACACGGGACAGGGGATAGCAATCAGCCCCAGCATTTT. This gives the protein CASSHGTGDSNQPQHF.

The J gene is TRBJ2-1, the V gene TRBV11-3; 13 bases are a match to TRBD2. Germline loops: CDR1 SGHNT, CDR2 YENEEA. The CDR3 consists of 14 residues. Germline trimming cut 6 bases from V and 6 bases from J; bases unmatched to any gene: 2. CDR3 region: CASRTSGRSNEQFF. In DNA form, the CDR3 reads TGTGCCAGCAGGACTAGCGGGAGGTCCAATGAGCAGTTCTTC.

The rearrangement uses TRBV27 and TRBJ2-2, with D perhaps TRBD1 (5 bases). This CDR3 region has 15 residues. Trimming took off 4 bases at V and 5 bases at J, with 14 bases between the two ends. Looked up from germline, CDR1 is MNHEY and CDR2 is SMNVEV (reference sequence). The DNA for the CDR3 is TGTGCCAGCAGTTCCGGCCTGCAGGGTACCGGGGAGCTGTTTTTT. Its translation is CASSSGLQGTGELFF.

The V gene is TRBV28, the J gene TRBJ2-7, with a weak D call TRBD2 (6 bases). The germline CDR1 and CDR2 sequences are MDHEN and SYDVKM. This CDR3 spans 14 amino acids. V shed 5 bases and J shed 3 bases, with 14 bases lying between them. DNA of the CDR3: TGTGCCAGCAGTCCCCGGGACTCCTACTACGAGCAGTACTTC. This codes for CASSPRDSYYEQYF. Full variable domain (missing parts from reference TRBV28 and TRBJ2-7): DVKVTQSSRYLVKRTGEKVFLECVQDMDHENMFWYRQDPGLGLRLIYFSYDVKMKEKGDIPEGYSVSREKKERFSLILESASTNQTSMYLCASSPRDSYYEQYFGPGTRLTVT.

The V and J genes are TRBV7-9 and TRBJ2-7; D is perhaps TRBD2 (5 bases). The CDR3 has 12 amino acids. CDR1 and CDR2 (germline): SEHNR, FQNEAQ (reference sequence). V dropped 5 bases and J dropped 6 bases, with 11 bases sitting between them. The CDR3 region is CASSQLEAEQYF. The CDR3 DNA is TGTGCCAGCAGCCAACTAGAAGCCGAGCAGTACTTC.

The gene calls are TRBV7-6 and TRBJ2-3; no definite D call. CDR1 is SGHVS, CDR2 FNYEAQ, per germline. This CDR3 comprises 12 residues. Trimming pared 10 bases from V and 7 bases from J, leaving 15 bases between. This chain's CDR3 is CATSTGSYTQYF. CDR3 nucleotide sequence: TGTGCCACTTCGACTGGTTCTTATACGCAGTATTTT.

CDR3 DNA: TGTGCCAGCAGACACCACTACGAGCAGTACTTC. Its translation: CASRHHYEQYF. V is TRBV28 and J is TRBJ2-7, with unresolved D. CDR1 is MDHEN and CDR2 is SYDVKM in the germline V gene. The V end was cut by 6 bases, the J end by 3 bases, with 6 bases between. The CDR3 is made up of 11 amino acids.

The gene calls are TRBV11-2 and TRBJ1-1, with 8 positions matching TRBD1. V shed 5 bases, J shed 1 base, and the junction held 6 bases outside the gene matches. The CDR3 runs 15 residues. CDR1 is SGHAT, CDR2 FQNNGV, per germline. The CDR3 spells CASSPRTGRNTEAFF. The CDR3 DNA reads TGTGCCAGCAGCCCGCGGACAGGGCGGAACACTGAAGCTTTCTTT.